Each of the 13 T cell receptor beta chains below was sequenced from the same sample in a study of T cell repertoires in cytomegalovirus infection. TCRdb recomputed calls from the reads with MiXCR, one row per CDR3 protein. The sample lists just over 300,000 distinct CDR3 sequences; 15% to 20% were seen once. The specimen was PBMCs. The receptors derive from a human donor in good health (CMV status not recorded). Some clones in this sample may be carry-over from other donors' samples.

In this sample, this clonotype turned up many times. The J gene is TRBJ2-3, the V gene TRBV4-2; 9 bases align to TRBD2. Germline CDR1 is LGHNA and CDR2 is YNFKEQ. This CDR3 has 17 amino acids. V shed 1 base, J shed 4 bases, and the junction held 9 bases outside the gene matches. The CDR3 coding sequence is TGTGCCAGCAGCCAAGCGGTAGGAGCGGGGGGCCCAGATACGCAGTATTTT. This gives the protein CASSQAVGAGGPDTQYF.

This clonotype came up many times. The V call is TRBV20-1, the J call TRBJ1-1, with D unclear. V lost 0 bases to trimming and J lost 5 bases, with 13 bases between them. Germline loops: CDR1 DFQATT, CDR2 SNEGSKA (reference sequence). The CDR3 length is 14 residues. The CDR3 nucleotides read TGCAGTGCTAGAGAGGGAGCGGTGGGGACTGAAGCTTTCTTT. Translated, it gives CSAREGAVGTEAFF.

The sample holds many counts of this clonotype. The chain recombines TRBV12-3 or TRBV12-4 with TRBJ1-1; D gene uncertain. This CDR3 region has 13 residues. V was pared by 5 bases and J by 1 base, with 8 bases between. CDR3 in amino acids: CASSTRTNTEAFF. The DNA of the CDR3 is TGTGCCAGCAGTACCCGTACGAACACTGAAGCTTTCTTT.

This clonotype was counted ten times or more. Germline and junction disagree at one end, which may indicate a read error. This chain's CDR3 is CASSLARDYSRQQYF. DNA of the CDR3: TGTGCCAGCAGCCTAGCCCGGGACTATTCTCGCCAGCAGTACTTC. The V and J genes are TRBV7-2 and TRBJ2-7, with 7 bases fitting TRBD2. Germline lookup yields CDR1 SGHTA and CDR2 FQGNSA. This CDR3 region has 15 residues. The entire variable domain, with the rest obtained from reference TRBV7-2 and TRBJ2-7, is as follows: GAGVSQSPSNKVTEKGKDVELRCDPISGHTALYWYRQSLGQGLEFLIYFQGNSAPDKSGLPSDRFSAERTGGSVSTLTIQRTQQEDSAVYLCASSLARDYSRQQYFGPGTRLTVT.

Only a few counts were recorded for this clonotype. The chain carries TRBV6-1 and TRBJ2-2; the match to TRBD1 covers 9 bases. The CDR3 covers 15 residues. Trimming took 6 bases from V and 3 from J; bases not matched to a gene: 5. Germline CDR1 is MNHNS and CDR2 is SASEGT. The CDR3 DNA reads as TGTGCCAGCAGGCGGGACAGGGATTACACCGGGGAGCTGTTTTTT. Translated, it gives CASRRDRDYTGELFF.

The chain employs TRBV5-1 and TRBJ2-5; D is unresolved. The CDR3 is 15 residues long. V dropped 0 bases and J dropped 3 bases, with 12 bases sitting between them. Per germline, CDR1 SGHRS and CDR2 YFSETQ. The CDR3 nucleotides are TGCGCCAGCAGCTTGGGAGCAGGATTTGAAGAGACCCAGTACTTC. This translates into CASSLGAGFEETQYF.

This clonotype was seen at least ten times. V and J are TRBV5-4 and TRBJ1-6, with D perhaps matching TRBD1 (5 bases). The V end was cut by 4 bases, the J end by 0 bases, with 14 bases between. The CDR3 length is 17 residues. The germline gives CDR1 SGHNT, CDR2 YYREEE (reference sequence). The CDR3 nucleotides are TGTGCCAGCAGCCCCGGGACCGGAGGCTCCTATAATTCACCCCTCCACTTT. Translation: CASSPGTGGSYNSPLHF.

For this clonotype: One end of the junction is discordant with germline, which a read error may explain. This sequence joins TRBV4-2 and TRBJ1-4, with 7 bases that match TRBD1. This CDR3 comprises 15 residues. The germline V gene has CDR1 LGHNA and CDR2 YNFKEQ. The CDR3 loop is CASTQRGQSNEKLFF. The CDR3 nucleotides are TGTGCCAGCACCCAAAGGGGACAGAGTAATGAAAAACTGTTTTTT.

This clonotype was seen a handful of times. The chain recombines TRBV4-2 with TRBJ2-2; TRBD1 matches at 7 bases. Germline V gene data show CDR1 as LGHNA and CDR2 as YNFKEQ. This CDR3 is built from 15 residues. The J segment lost 7 bases and the V segment lost 3 bases, leaving 8 bases of the junction unmatched. CDR3 region: CASSHLDRQGGELFF. In nucleotides, the CDR3 is TGTGCCAGCAGCCACCTGGACAGGCAGGGCGGGGAGCTGTTTTTT.

This clonotype was counted between two and nine times. The chain recombines TRBV27 with TRBJ1-2; 7 bases match TRBD1. The CDR3 runs to 16 residues. The germline V gene encodes CDR1 MNHEY and CDR2 SMNVEV (reference sequence). J was trimmed by 5 bases and V by 5 bases; bases with no gene match: 14. The CDR3 DNA sequence: TGTGCCAGCAGTCCGGGGACAGCAAGAGGACATTATGGCTACACCTTC. It translates to CASSPGTARGHYGYTF.

Only a few counts were recorded for this clonotype. This clone may be a read error of a much larger clone one base away. The chain uses TRBV7-2 and TRBJ2-5; unclear D gene. V was trimmed by 5 bases and J by 2 bases, leaving 9 bases between them. Germline loops: CDR1 SGHTA, CDR2 FQGNSA. The CDR3 has 13 residues. The CDR3 bases are TGTGCCAGCAGCAAAACCCTTCAAGAGACCCAGTACTTC. It codes for CASSKTLQETQYF. The variable domain in full, with the rest retrieved from reference TRBV7-2 and TRBJ2-5, is GAGVSQSPSNKVTEKGKDVELRCDPISGHTALYWYRQSLGQGLEFLIYFQGNSAPDKSGLPSDRFSAERTGGSVSTLTIQRTQQEDSAVYLCASSKTLQETQYFGPGTRLLVL.

This chain uses TRBV20-1 with TRBJ2-3, with TRBD2 matching over 7 bases. The CDR3 totals 14 residues. Trimming cost V 8 bases and J 2 bases; bases outside gene matches: 10. CDR1 is DFQATT, CDR2 SNEGSKA, per germline (reference sequence). The CDR3 loop is CSWGVGGNTDTQYF. In nucleotides, the CDR3 is TGCAGTTGGGGGGTCGGGGGGAACACAGATACGCAGTATTTT.

CDR3 DNA sequence: TGTGCCACCAGTGCCGGGGACAGGGCGGTCACAGATACGCAGTATTTT. It specifies CATSAGDRAVTDTQYF. V gene TRBV24-1 combines with J gene TRBJ2-3; 9 bases match TRBD1. The junction had 7 bases not matched to a gene; V was cut back by 5 bases and J by 2 bases. CDR1 is KGHDR, CDR2 SFDVKD, per germline. The CDR3 extends over 16 amino acids.